The clone carrying this T cell receptor beta chain was seen only a few times. What it binds is unknown. The sample is drawn from a study of regulatory T cells in long-lasting Graves disease. The study's findings and limits: Persistent Graves' patients showed reduced TCR diversity versus newly diagnosed patients.

Documented time point: newly diagnosed GD, antithyroid drugs for less than 3 months. Making the TCR library involved RNA that had been extracted from PBMCs. Building of the TCR beta libraries involved iRepertoire HTBI primers and Arm-PCR of CDR3 regions. TCRdb recomputed calls from the multiplex PCR reads with MiXCR, one row per CDR3 protein. The data hold 420,000 or so distinct CDR3 sequences, with 16% observed a single time. These data were likewise used in another study, on T cells in Graves' hyperthyroidism and ophthalmopathy. That study reports: Separation of ophthalmopathy from stable hyperthyroidism was achieved by a 13 V-J model.

The starting material was peripheral blood mononuclear cells (PBMCs), obtained at new diagnosis, from a patient treated with antithyroid drugs. The clonotype comes from a woman between 18 and 29 years old with Graves disease.

DNA of the CDR3: TGTGCCAGCAGGATGACAGGTTCGAGTGAAAAACTGTTTTTT. Its protein is CASRMTGSSEKLFF. This chain connects TRBV6-2 or TRBV6-3 to TRBJ1-4; weak D call: TRBD1 (6 bases). This CDR3 is 14 amino acids long. Germline V lookup: CDR1 MNHEY, CDR2 SVGEGT. With 6 bases removed from V and 7 bases from J, the gap between germline ends came to 15 bases.